What follows are 12 T cell receptor beta chains derived from one specimen sequenced in a study of T cell repertoires in cytomegalovirus infection. Each CDR3 protein is one row after TCRdb ran MiXCR on the reads. Of 680,000 or so distinct CDR3 sequences listed, 35% to 45% are singletons. The sequencing sample was made of PBMCs. These receptors all come from a human donor in good health (CMV status not recorded). Some clones in this sample may be carry-over from other donors' samples.

This chain links TRBV28 with TRBJ2-7, with TRBD2 as a possible D gene (5 bases). The germline V gene encodes CDR1 MDHEN and CDR2 SYDVKM. Between the trimmed V and J ends, which lost 2 bases and 4 bases, there was a span of 12 bases. CDR3 length equals 14 residues. Here the CDR3 DNA reads TGTGCCAGCAGTTTAGTTAGCGTTAAGTACGAGCAGTACTTC. Translating it yields CASSLVSVKYEQYF.

This clonotype was seen a few times. The rearrangement links TRBV28 to TRBJ1-2, with 7 bases lining up with TRBD1. V was pared by 6 bases and J by 3 bases, with 7 bases of the junction left unmatched. The germline gives CDR1 MDHEN, CDR2 SYDVKM. The length of the CDR3 is 14 residues. The CDR3 region has the DNA TGTGCCAGCAGGATTTCAGGGGGAGACTATGGCTACACCTTC. It specifies CASRISGGDYGYTF.

This clonotype was seen many times. The rearrangement uses TRBV29-1 and TRBJ1-2; TRBD1 might be the D (5 bases). There are 15 residues in the CDR3. Germline lookup yields CDR1 SQVTM and CDR2 ANQGSEA. Trimming pared 1 base from V and 10 bases from J, leaving 22 bases between. CDR3 nucleotides: TGCAGCGTTGAAGTTGAGTTCGGGACCAATCGGGACTACACCTTC. Translating it yields CSVEVEFGTNRDYTF.

This chain uses TRBV15 with TRBJ1-1; TRBD1 aligns across 8 bases. The CDR3 loop spans 13 amino acids. The germline V gene has CDR1 LNHNV and CDR2 YYDKDF (reference sequence). Germline trimming cut 9 bases from V and 4 bases from J; bases unmatched to any gene: 7. The CDR3 sequence: CATDETGGTEAFF. The DNA of the CDR3 is TGTGCCACAGACGAAACAGGGGGCACTGAAGCTTTCTTT.

For the CDR3, the DNA is TGTGCCAGCAGCCCCCAGGGGGTCATTGCTTACGAGCAGTACTTC. It specifies CASSPQGVIAYEQYF. This sequence joins TRBV28 and TRBJ2-7, with 7 bases that match TRBD1. Germline V gives CDR1 MDHEN, CDR2 SYDVKM. The V gene end was trimmed by 6 bases and the J gene end by 4 bases; junction bases not matched to a gene: 12. This CDR3 is built from 15 residues.

V gene TRBV28 combines with J gene TRBJ2-7; possibly TRBD1 for D (5 bases). The CDR3 runs to 15 residues. Trimming shortened V by 2 bases and J by 2 bases, and 13 bases separated the two germline ends. Germline assignment: CDR1 MDHEN and CDR2 SYDVKM. The CDR3 spells CASSLAQGWAYEQYF. The CDR3 DNA sequence: TGTGCCAGCAGTTTAGCCCAGGGTTGGGCCTACGAGCAGTACTTC.

The CDR3 nucleotides read TGTGCCAGCAGTAATTCGGGGGGTGCGGGAGGACAGCCCCAGCATTTT. Encoded protein: CASSNSGGAGGQPQHF. This sequence joins TRBV6-6 and TRBJ1-5; a weak D match, TRBD1 (5 bases). CDR1 and CDR2 (germline): MNHNY, SVGAGI (reference sequence). The germline V and J ends were trimmed by 5 bases and 7 bases, with 21 bases remaining between them. The CDR3 totals 16 residues.

This clonotype was detected only once. This chain links TRBV2 with TRBJ1-4; perhaps TRBD1 as D (5 bases). The germline V and J ends were trimmed by 7 bases and 4 bases, with 13 bases remaining between them. The germline CDR1 and CDR2 sequences are SNHLY and FYNNEI. The CDR3 has 14 residues. The CDR3 nucleotides read TGTGCCAGCAAGGGGATCGTTGGTAATGAAAAACTGTTTTTT. As protein: CASKGIVGNEKLFF. Looking up the rest from reference TRBV2 and TRBJ1-4 gives the full variable domain: EPEVTQTPSHQVTQMGQEVILRCVPISNHLYFYWYRQILGQKVEFLVSFYNNEISEKSEIFDDQFSVERPDGSNFTLKIRSTKLEDSAMYFCASKGIVGNEKLFFGSGTQLSVL.

The chain combines TRBV7-3 with TRBJ2-3; D call uncertain. The V end was cut by 1 base, the J end by 6 bases, with 11 bases between. Germline-derived CDR1 and CDR2 are SGHTA and FQGTGA. The CDR3 is made up of 14 amino acids. CDR3 amino acids: CASSLKPSLDTQYF. The CDR3 DNA follows: TGTGCCAGCAGCTTAAAACCATCTCTTGATACGCAGTATTTT.

The chain links TRBV6-5 to TRBJ1-1; TRBD1 might be the D (5 bases). This CDR3 is built from 14 residues. The V and J ends lost 2 bases and 4 bases respectively, with 11 bases between them. Germline V gene data show CDR1 as MNHEY and CDR2 as SVGAGI. The DNA for the CDR3 is TGTGCCAGCAGTTACGGGCAGGGTTCCACTGAAGCTTTCTTT. This encodes CASSYGQGSTEAFF.

This chain links TRBV29-1 with TRBJ1-1; 9 bases match TRBD1. The V and J ends lost 4 bases and 5 bases, in that order; junction bases with no gene match: 17. This CDR3 is 17 amino acids long. CDR1 SQVTM and CDR2 ANQGSEA come from the germline V gene. The CDR3 coding sequence is TGCAGCGTTGTTAAAGGGTCGGGACAGGGAAGGAAGACTGAAGCTTTCTTT. It translates to CSVVKGSGQGRKTEAFF.

This clonotype was counted a few times. The chain carries TRBV6-5 and TRBJ2-2; 12 nucleotides match TRBD2. CDR3 length: 16 amino acids. Trimming cost V 5 bases and J 4 bases; bases outside gene matches: 5. From germline, CDR1 is MNHEY and CDR2 SVGAGI. In nucleotides, the CDR3 is TGTGCCAGCAGTCGGACTAGCGGGGATGGCACCGGGGAGCTGTTTTTT. It specifies CASSRTSGDGTGELFF.